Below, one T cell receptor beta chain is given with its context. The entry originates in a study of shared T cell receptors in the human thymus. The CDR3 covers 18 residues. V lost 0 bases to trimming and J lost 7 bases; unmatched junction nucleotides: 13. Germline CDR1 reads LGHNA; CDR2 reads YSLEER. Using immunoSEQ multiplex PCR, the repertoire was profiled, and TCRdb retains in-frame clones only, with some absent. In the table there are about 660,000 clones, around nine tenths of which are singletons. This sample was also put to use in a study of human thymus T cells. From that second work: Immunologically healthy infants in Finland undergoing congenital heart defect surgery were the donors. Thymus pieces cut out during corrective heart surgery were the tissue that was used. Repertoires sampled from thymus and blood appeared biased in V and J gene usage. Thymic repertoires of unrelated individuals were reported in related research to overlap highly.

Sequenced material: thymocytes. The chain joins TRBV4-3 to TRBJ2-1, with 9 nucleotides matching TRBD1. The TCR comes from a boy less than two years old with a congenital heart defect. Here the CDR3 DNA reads TGCGCCAGCAGCCAAGATGACGGGGGGACAGGGTACGGGAATGAGCAGTTCTTC. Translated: CASSQDDGGTGYGNEQFF.